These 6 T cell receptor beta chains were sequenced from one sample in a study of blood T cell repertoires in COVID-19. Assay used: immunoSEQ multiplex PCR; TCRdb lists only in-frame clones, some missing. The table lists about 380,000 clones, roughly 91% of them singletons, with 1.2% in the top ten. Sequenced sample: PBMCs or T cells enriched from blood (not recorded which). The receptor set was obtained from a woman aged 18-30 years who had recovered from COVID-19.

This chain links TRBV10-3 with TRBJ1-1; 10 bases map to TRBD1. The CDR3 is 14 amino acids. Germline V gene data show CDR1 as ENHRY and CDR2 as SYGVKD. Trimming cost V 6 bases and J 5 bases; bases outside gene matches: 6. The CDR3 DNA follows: TGTGCCATCAGGGAGACAGGGGGCTATACTGAAGCTTTCTTT. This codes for CAIRETGGYTEAFF.

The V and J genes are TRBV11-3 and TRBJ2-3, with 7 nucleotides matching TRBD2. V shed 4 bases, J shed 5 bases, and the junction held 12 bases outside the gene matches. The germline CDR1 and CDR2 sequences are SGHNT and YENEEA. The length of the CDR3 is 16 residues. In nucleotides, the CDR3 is TGTGCCAGCAGCTCCGGAGCGGGGATGGATGGAGATACGCAGTATTTT. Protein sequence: CASSSGAGMDGDTQYF. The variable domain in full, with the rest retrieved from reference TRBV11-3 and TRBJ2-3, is EAGVVQSPRYKIIEKKQPVAFWCNPISGHNTLYWYLQNLGQGPELLIRYENEEAVDDSQLPKDRFSAERLKGVDSTLKIQPAELGDSAVYLCASSSGAGMDGDTQYFGPGTRLTVL.

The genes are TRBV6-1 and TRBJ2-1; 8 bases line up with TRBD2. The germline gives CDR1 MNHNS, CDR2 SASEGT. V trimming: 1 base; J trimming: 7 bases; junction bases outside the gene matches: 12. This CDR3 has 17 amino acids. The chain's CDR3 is CASSEGRGARGVNEQFF. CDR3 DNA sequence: TGTGCCAGCAGTGAAGGGCGGGGGGCCAGAGGCGTGAATGAGCAGTTCTTC.

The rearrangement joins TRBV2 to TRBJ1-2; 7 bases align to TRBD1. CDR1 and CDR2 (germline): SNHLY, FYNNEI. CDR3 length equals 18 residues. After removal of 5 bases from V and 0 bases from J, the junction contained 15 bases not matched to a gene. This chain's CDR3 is CASSYPGQRFLSNYGYTF. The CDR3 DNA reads TGTGCCAGCAGTTACCCGGGACAGCGTTTCCTGTCTAACTATGGCTACACCTTC.

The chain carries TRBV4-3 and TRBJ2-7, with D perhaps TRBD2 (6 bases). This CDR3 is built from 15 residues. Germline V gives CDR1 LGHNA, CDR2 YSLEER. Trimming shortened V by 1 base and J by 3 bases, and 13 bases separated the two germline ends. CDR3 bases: TGCGCCAGCAGCCAAGTCGCGGCGGGAAGCTACGAGCAGTACTTC. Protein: CASSQVAAGSYEQYF.

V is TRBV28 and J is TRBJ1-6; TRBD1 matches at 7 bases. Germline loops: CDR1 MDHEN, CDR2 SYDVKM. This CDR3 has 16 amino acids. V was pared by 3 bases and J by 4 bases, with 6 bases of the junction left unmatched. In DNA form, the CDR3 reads TGTGCCAGCAGTTTCCGGGACAGAGCTTATAATTCACCCCTCCACTTT. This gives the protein CASSFRDRAYNSPLHF.